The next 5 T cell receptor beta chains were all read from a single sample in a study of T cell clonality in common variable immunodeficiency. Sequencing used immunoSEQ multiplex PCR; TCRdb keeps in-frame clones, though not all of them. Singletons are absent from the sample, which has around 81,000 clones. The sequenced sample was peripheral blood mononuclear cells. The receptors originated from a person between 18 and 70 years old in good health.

Partial CDR3 DNA: TGTGCCAGTACCGGGGCGGGGGGGCGAGCATGGGGTCAGCCC. It translates to CASTGAGGRAWGQP. The full CDR3 reads CASTGAGGRAWGQPQHF. The chain joins TRBV19 to TRBJ1-5, with D possibly matching TRBD1 (6 bases). The observed sequence ends 3 residues before the CDR3 terminus, with the missing tail filled in from the germline J gene. This CDR3 has 17 residues. Per the germline V gene, CDR1 is LNHDA and CDR2 is SQIVND (reference sequence). Trimming took off 7 bases at V and 6 bases at J, with 25 bases between the two ends.

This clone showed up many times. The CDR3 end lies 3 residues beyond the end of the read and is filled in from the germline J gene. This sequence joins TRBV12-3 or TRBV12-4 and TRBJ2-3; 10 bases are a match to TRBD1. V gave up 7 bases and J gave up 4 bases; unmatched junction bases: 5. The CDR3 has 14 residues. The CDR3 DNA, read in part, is TGTGCCAGCATCCCCGGGACAGGGGCAGATACG. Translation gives CASIPGTGADT. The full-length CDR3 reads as CASIPGTGADTQYF.

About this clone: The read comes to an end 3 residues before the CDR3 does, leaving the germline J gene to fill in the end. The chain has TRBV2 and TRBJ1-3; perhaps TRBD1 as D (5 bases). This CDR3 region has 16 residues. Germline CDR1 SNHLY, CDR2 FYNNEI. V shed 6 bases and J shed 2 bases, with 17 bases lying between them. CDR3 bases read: TGTGCCAGCAGAAACCCCCAGGGTACGGCTGGAAACACC. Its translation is CASRNPQGTAGNT. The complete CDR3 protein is CASRNPQGTAGNTIYF.

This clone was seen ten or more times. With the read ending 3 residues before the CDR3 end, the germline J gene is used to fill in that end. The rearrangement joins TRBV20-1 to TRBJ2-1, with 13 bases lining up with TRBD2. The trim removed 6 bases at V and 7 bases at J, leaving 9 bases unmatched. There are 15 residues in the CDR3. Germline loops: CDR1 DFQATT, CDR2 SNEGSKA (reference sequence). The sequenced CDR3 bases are TGCAGTGCAAAAAATGGACTAGCGGGAGTAAATGAG. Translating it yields CSAKNGLAGVNE. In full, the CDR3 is CSAKNGLAGVNEQFF.

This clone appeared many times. CDR3 DNA (partial): TGTGCCAGTAGTACGACAGGGGGAACTGGGGCCAACGTC. Translation gives CASSTTGGTGANV. The whole CDR3 reads CASSTTGGTGANVLTF. The chain uses TRBV19 and TRBJ2-6; 9 nucleotides agree with TRBD1. The CDR3 goes on 3 residues after the read ends, and that part is filled in from the germline J gene. V was pared by 4 bases and J by 2 bases, with 3 bases of the junction left unmatched. CDR3 length: 16 amino acids. Germline V gene data show CDR1 as LNHDA and CDR2 as SQIVND (reference sequence).